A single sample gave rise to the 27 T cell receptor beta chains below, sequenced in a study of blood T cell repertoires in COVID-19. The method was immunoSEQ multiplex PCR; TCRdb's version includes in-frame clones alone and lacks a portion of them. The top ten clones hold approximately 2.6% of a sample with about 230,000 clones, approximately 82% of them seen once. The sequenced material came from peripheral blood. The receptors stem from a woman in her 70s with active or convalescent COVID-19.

DNA for the CDR3: TGTGCCAGTAGTGTTTTAGCGGAGTTTTTACATGAGCAGTTCTTC. It codes for CASSVLAEFLHEQFF. The chain joins TRBV19 to TRBJ2-1; a possible D gene is TRBD2 (6 bases). The CDR3 has 15 residues. The V end was cut by 5 bases, the J end by 8 bases, with 19 bases between. Germline values: CDR1 LNHDA, CDR2 SQIVND (reference sequence).

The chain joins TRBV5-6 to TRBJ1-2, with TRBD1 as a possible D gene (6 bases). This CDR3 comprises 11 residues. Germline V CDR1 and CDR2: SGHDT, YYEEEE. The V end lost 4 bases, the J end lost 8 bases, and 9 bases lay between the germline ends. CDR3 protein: CASSRGAGYTF. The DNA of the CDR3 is TGTGCCAGCAGCCGGGGGGCCGGCTACACCTTC.

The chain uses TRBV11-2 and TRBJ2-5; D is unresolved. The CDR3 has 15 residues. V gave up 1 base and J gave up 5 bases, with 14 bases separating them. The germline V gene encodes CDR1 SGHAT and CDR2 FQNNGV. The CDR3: CASSLGAAKWETQYF. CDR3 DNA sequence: TGTGCCAGCAGCTTAGGGGCAGCCAAGTGGGAGACCCAGTACTTC.

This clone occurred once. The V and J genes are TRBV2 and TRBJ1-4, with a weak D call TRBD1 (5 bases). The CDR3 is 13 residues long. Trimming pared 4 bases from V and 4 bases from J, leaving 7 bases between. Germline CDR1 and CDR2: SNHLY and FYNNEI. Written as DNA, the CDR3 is TGTGCCAGCAGTGGGGGCCTTAATGAAAAACTGTTTTTT. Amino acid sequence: CASSGGLNEKLFF.

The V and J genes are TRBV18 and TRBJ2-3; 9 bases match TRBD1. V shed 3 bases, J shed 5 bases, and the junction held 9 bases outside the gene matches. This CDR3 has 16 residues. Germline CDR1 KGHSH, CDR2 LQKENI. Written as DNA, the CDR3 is TGTGCCAGCTCACCCCGGACAGGGGCTCCTGGAGATACGCAGTATTTT. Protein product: CASSPRTGAPGDTQYF. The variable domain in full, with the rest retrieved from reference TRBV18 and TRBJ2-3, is NAGVMQNPRHLVRRRGQEARLRCSPMKGHSHVYWYRQLPEEGLKFMVYLQKENIIDESGMPKERFSAEFPKEGPSILRIQQVVRGDSAAYFCASSPRTGAPGDTQYFGPGTRLTVL.

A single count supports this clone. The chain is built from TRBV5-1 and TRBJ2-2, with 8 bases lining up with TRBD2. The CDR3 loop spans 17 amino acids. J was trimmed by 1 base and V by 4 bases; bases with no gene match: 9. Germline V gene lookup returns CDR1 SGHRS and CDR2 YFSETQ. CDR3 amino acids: CASSPAPGLVNTGELFF. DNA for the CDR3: TGCGCCAGCAGCCCGGCCCCGGGACTAGTGAACACCGGGGAGCTGTTTTTT. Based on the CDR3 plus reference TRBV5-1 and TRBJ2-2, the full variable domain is KAGVTQTPRYLIKTRGQQVTLSCSPISGHRSVSWYQQTPGQGLQFLFEYFSETQRNKGNFPGRFSGRQFSNSRSEMNVSTLELGDSALYLCASSPAPGLVNTGELFFGEGSRLTVL.

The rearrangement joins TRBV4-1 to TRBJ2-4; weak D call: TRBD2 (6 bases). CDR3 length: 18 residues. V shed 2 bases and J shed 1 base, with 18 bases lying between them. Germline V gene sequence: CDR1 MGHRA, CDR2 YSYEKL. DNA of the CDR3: TGCGCCAGCAGCCAACCGACTAGACTTGCGGGGGCCAAAAACATTCAGTACTTC. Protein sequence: CASSQPTRLAGAKNIQYF.

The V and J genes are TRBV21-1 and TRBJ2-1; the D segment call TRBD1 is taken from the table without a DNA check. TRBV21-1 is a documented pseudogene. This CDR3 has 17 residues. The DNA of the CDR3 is TGTGCCAGCAGCAAAAGGACACAGGGCTACCACTACAATGAGCAGTTCTTC. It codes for CASSKRTQGYHYNEQFF.

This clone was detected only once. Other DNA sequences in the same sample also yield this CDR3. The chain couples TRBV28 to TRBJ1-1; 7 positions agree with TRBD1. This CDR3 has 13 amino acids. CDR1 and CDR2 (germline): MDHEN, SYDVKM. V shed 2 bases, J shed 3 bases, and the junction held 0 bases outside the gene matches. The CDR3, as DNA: TGTGCCAGCAGTTTACAGGGGGACACTGAAGCTTTCTTT. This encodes CASSLQGDTEAFF.

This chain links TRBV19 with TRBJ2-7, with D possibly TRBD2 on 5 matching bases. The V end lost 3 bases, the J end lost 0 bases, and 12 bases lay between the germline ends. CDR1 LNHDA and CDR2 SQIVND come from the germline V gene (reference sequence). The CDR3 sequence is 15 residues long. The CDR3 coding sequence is TGTGCCAGTAGTATGCCCGGGGTTGCCTCCTACGAGCAGTACTTC. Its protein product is CASSMPGVASYEQYF. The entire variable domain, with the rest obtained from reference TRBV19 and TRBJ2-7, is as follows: DGGITQSPKYLFRKEGQNVTLSCEQNLNHDAMYWYRQDPGQGLRLIYYSQIVNDFQKGDIAEGYSVSREKKESFPLTVTSAQKNPTAFYLCASSMPGVASYEQYFGPGTRLTVT.

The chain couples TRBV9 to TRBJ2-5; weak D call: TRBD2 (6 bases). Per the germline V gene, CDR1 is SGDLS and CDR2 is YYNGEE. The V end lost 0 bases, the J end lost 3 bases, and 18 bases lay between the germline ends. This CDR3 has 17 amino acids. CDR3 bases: TGTGCCAGCAGCGTAGGAGGCGGTCGGGGAGGTGAAGAGACCCAGTACTTC. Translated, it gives CASSVGGGRGGEETQYF. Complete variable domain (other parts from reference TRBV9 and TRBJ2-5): DSGVTQTPKHLITATGQRVTLRCSPRSGDLSVYWYQQSLDQGLQFLIQYYNGEERAKGNILERFSAQQFPDLHSELNLSSLELGDSALYFCASSVGGGRGGEETQYFGPGTRLLVL.

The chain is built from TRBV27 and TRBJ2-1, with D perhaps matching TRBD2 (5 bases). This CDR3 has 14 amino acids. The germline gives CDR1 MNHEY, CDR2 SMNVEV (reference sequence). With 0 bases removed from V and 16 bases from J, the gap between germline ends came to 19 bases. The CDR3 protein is CASSLSAGVAFGFF. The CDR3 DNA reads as TGTGCCAGCAGTTTATCCGCCGGGGTAGCCTTCGGATTCTTC.

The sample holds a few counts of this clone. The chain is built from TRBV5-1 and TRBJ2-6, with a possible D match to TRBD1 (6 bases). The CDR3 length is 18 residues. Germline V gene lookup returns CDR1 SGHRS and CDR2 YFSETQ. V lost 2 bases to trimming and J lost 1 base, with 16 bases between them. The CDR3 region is CASSFFSGVVSGANVLTF. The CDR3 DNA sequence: TGCGCCAGCAGCTTTTTTTCAGGGGTTGTTTCTGGGGCCAACGTCCTGACTTTC.

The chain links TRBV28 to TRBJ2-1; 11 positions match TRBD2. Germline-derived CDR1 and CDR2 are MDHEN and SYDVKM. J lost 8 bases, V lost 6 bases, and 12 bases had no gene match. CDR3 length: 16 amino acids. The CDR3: CASRRPTSGRAYEQFF. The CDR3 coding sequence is TGTGCCAGCAGACGACCCACTAGCGGGAGAGCCTATGAGCAGTTCTTC. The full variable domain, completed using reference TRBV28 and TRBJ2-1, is DVKVTQSSRYLVKRTGEKVFLECVQDMDHENMFWYRQDPGLGLRLIYFSYDVKMKEKGDIPEGYSVSREKKERFSLILESASTNQTSMYLCASRRPTSGRAYEQFFGPGTRLTVL.

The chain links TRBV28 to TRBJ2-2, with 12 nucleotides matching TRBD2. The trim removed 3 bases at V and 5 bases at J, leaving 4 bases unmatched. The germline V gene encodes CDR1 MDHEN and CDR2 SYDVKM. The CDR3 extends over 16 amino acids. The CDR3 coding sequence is TGTGCCAGCAGTTTGGAAACTAGCGGGAGGACCGGGGAGCTGTTTTTT. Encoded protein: CASSLETSGRTGELFF. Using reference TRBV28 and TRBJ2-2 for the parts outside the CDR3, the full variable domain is DVKVTQSSRYLVKRTGEKVFLECVQDMDHENMFWYRQDPGLGLRLIYFSYDVKMKEKGDIPEGYSVSREKKERFSLILESASTNQTSMYLCASSLETSGRTGELFFGEGSRLTVL.

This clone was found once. The CDR3 spells CATSGRGGNQPQHF. CDR3 coding DNA: TGTGCCACCAGTGGGAGGGGGGGGAATCAGCCCCAGCATTTT. This chain connects TRBV24-1 to TRBJ1-5; possibly TRBD1 for D (6 bases). This CDR3 spans 14 amino acids. CDR1 KGHDR and CDR2 SFDVKD come from the germline V gene. V was trimmed by 5 bases and J by 4 bases, leaving 11 bases between them.

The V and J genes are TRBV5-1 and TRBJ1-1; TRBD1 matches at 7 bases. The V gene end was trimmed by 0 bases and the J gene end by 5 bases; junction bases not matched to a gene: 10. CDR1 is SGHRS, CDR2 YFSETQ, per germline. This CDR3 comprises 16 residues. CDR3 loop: CASSLAGQIMGTEAFF. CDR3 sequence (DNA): TGCGCCAGCAGCTTGGCGGGACAGATAATGGGGACTGAAGCTTTCTTT. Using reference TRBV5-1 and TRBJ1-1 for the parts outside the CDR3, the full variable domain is KAGVTQTPRYLIKTRGQQVTLSCSPISGHRSVSWYQQTPGQGLQFLFEYFSETQRNKGNFPGRFSGRQFSNSRSEMNVSTLELGDSALYLCASSLAGQIMGTEAFFGQGTRLTVV.

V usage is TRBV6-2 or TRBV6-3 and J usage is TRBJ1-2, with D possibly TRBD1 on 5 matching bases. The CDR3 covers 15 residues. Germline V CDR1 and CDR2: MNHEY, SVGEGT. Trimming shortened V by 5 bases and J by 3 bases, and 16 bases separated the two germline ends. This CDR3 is CASSHPPGGDYGYTF. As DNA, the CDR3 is TGTGCCAGCAGTCACCCCCCGGGGGGGGACTATGGCTACACCTTC.

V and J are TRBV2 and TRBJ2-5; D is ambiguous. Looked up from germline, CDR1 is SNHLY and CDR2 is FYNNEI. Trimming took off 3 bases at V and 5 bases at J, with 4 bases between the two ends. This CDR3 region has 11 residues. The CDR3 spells CASSEEETQYF. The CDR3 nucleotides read TGTGCCAGCAGTGAGGAGGAGACCCAGTACTTC.

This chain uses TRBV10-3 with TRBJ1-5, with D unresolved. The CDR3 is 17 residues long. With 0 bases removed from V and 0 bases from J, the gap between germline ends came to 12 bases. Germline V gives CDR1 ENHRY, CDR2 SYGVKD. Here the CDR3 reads CAISESGSPYSNQPQHF. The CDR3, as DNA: TGTGCCATCAGTGAGTCGGGCAGCCCTTATAGCAATCAGCCCCAGCATTTT.

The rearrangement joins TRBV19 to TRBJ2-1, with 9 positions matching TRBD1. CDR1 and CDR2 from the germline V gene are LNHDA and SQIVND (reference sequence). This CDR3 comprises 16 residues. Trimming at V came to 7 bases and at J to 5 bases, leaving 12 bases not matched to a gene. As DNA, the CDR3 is TGTGCCAGTACCCACTCACCACAGGGGGCGGACAATGAGCAGTTCTTC. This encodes CASTHSPQGADNEQFF.

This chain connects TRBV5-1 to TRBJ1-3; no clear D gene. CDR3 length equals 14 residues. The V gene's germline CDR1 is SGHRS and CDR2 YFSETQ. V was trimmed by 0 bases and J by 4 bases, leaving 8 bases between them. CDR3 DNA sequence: TGCGCCAGCAGCTTGGAACTAGAAGGAAACACCATATATTTT. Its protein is CASSLELEGNTIYF.

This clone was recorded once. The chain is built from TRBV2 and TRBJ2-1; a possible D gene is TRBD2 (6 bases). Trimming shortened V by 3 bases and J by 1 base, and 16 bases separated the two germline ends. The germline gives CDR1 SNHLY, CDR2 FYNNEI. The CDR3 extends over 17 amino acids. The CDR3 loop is CASSEWGEVKSYNEQFF. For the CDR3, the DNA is TGTGCCAGCAGTGAGTGGGGGGAAGTAAAGTCCTACAATGAGCAGTTCTTC.

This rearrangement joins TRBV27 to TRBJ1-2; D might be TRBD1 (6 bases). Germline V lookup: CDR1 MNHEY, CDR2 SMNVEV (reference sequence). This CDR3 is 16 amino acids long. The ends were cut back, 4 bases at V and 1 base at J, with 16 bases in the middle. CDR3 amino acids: CASSSRDISLNYGYTF. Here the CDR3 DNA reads TGTGCCAGCAGTTCCCGGGACATATCCCTTAACTATGGCTACACCTTC.

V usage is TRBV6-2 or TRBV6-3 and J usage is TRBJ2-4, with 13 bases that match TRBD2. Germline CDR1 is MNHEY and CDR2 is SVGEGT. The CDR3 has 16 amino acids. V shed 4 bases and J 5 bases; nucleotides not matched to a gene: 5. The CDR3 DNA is TGTGCCAGCAGTTCCCGACTAGCGGGAGGAGAAAACATTCAGTACTTC. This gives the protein CASSSRLAGGENIQYF.

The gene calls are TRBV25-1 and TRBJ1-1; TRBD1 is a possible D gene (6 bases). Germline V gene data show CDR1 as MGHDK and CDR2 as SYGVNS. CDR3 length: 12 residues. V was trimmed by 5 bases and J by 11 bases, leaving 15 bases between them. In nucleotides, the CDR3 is TGTGCCAGCAGTAGGGAGTCAGGGGTGGCTTTCTTT. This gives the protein CASSRESGVAFF.

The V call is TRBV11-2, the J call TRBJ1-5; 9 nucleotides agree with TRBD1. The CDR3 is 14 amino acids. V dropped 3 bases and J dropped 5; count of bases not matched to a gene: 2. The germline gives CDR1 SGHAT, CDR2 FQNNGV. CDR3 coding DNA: TGTGCCAGCAGCTTGACAGGGGGACATCAGCCCCAGCATTTT. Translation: CASSLTGGHQPQHF. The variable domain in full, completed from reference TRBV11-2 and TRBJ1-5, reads EAGVAQSPRYKIIEKRQSVAFWCNPISGHATLYWYQQILGQGPKLLIQFQNNGVVDDSQLPKDRFSAERLKGVDSTLKIQPAKLEDSAVYLCASSLTGGHQPQHFGDGTRLSIL.